The 22 T cell receptor beta chains below come from one sample, sequenced in a study of blood T cell repertoires in COVID-19. TCRdb's copy holds only in-frame clones and misses some; the assay was immunoSEQ multiplex PCR. This sample yields about 240,000 clones, of which approximately 85% are seen a single time; 12% belongs to the top ten. The specimen sequenced was peripheral blood. These TCRs come from a woman aged 60-70 years with active or convalescent COVID-19.

V is TRBV7-2 and J is TRBJ2-1, with 9 bases aligning to TRBD1. CDR1 is SGHTA and CDR2 is FQGNSA in the germline V gene. Trimming removed 4 bases from V and 4 bases from J; junction bases left unmatched: 5. The CDR3 is 15 amino acids. CDR3 residues: CASSYGQGSYNEQFF. The DNA of the CDR3 is TGTGCCAGCAGCTACGGACAGGGGTCTTACAATGAGCAGTTCTTC.

The chain couples TRBV7-2 to TRBJ2-5; weak D call: TRBD2 (6 bases). Looked up from germline, CDR1 is SGHTA and CDR2 is FQGNSA. V shed 5 bases and J shed 2 bases, with 18 bases lying between them. The CDR3 runs 16 residues. CDR3 in amino acids: CASSPRGGARQETQYF. DNA of the CDR3: TGTGCCAGCAGCCCCCGTGGAGGGGCGCGACAAGAGACCCAGTACTTC.

The chain is built from TRBV29-1 and TRBJ1-1; D unresolved. V was pared by 3 bases and J by 2 bases, with 13 bases between. Germline V gene sequence: CDR1 SQVTM, CDR2 ANQGSEA. CDR3 length equals 14 residues. The CDR3 nucleotides read TGCAGCGTTGACGCGGGTGGGTATAACACTGAAGCTTTCTTT. Translated: CSVDAGGYNTEAFF.

This chain joins TRBV18 and TRBJ1-5; D remains unclear. The V end was cut by 0 bases, the J end by 11 bases, with 11 bases between. Germline CDR1 is KGHSH and CDR2 is LQKENI. This CDR3 is 13 amino acids long. The CDR3 protein is CASSPPLRRAQHF. Here the CDR3 DNA reads TGTGCCAGCTCACCACCCCTCCGACGGGCCCAGCATTTT. Drawing the rest from reference TRBV18 and TRBJ1-5, the complete variable domain is NAGVMQNPRHLVRRRGQEARLRCSPMKGHSHVYWYRQLPEEGLKFMVYLQKENIIDESGMPKERFSAEFPKEGPSILRIQQVVRGDSAAYFCASSPPLRRAQHFGDGTRLSIL.

The chain carries TRBV5-5 and TRBJ1-2; the D is unclear. The CDR3 totals 13 residues. Germline loops: CDR1 SGHKS, CDR2 YYEKEE (reference sequence). V was clipped by 0 bases and J by 0 bases, with 3 bases between them. The CDR3 DNA is TGTGCCAGCAGCTTGGCCTCTAACTATGGCTACACCTTC. Translation: CASSLASNYGYTF.

The chain employs TRBV11-1 and TRBJ2-5, with a tentative D call TRBD1 (5 bases). The CDR3 is made up of 15 amino acids. Trimming shortened V by 4 bases and J by 4 bases, and 16 bases separated the two germline ends. Germline CDR1 and CDR2: SGHAT and FQDESV (reference sequence). The CDR3 loop is CASSSQGRPVETQYF. The CDR3 nucleotides are TGTGCCAGCAGCTCGCAGGGTAGGCCCGTAGAGACCCAGTACTTC.

This clone was found a few times. The chain has TRBV30 and TRBJ1-1; D possibly corresponds to TRBD1 (5 bases). Germline values: CDR1 GTSNPN, CDR2 SVGIG (reference sequence). CDR3 size: 13 residues. The V end lost 3 bases, the J end lost 4 bases, and 12 bases lay between the germline ends. The CDR3 loop reads CAWRNGGGTEAFF. The CDR3, as DNA: TGTGCCTGGAGGAATGGGGGAGGCACTGAAGCTTTCTTT.

This sequence joins TRBV20-1 and TRBJ1-2; D possibly corresponds to TRBD1 (6 bases). Germline loops: CDR1 DFQATT, CDR2 SNEGSKA (reference sequence). Trimming cost V 5 bases and J 6 bases, with 22 bases left between them. This CDR3 is 15 amino acids long. CDR3 bases: TGCAGTGCTGGTGCTACGGGGGGGCAGTCCCATGGCTACACCTTC. Its protein product is CSAGATGGQSHGYTF.

This rearrangement joins TRBV4-2 to TRBJ2-3, with 10 bases lining up with TRBD2. Germline lookup yields CDR1 LGHNA and CDR2 YNFKEQ. The CDR3 extends over 18 amino acids. J gave up 3 bases and V 0 bases, and 9 bases lay outside the gene matches. CDR3: CASSQDSAAGGQTDTQYF. The DNA of the CDR3 is TGTGCCAGCAGCCAAGATTCAGCAGCGGGGGGGCAGACAGATACGCAGTATTTT.

The chain links TRBV11-1 to TRBJ1-3; TRBD1 aligns across 7 bases. The CDR3 covers 13 residues. Germline assignment: CDR1 SGHAT and CDR2 FQDESV (reference sequence). With 5 bases clipped from V and 11 bases from J, the junction kept 9 bases outside the gene matches. CDR3 sequence: CASSDRDSRPIYF. DNA for the CDR3: TGTGCCAGCAGCGATCGGGACAGCCGTCCCATATATTTT.

The chain employs TRBV5-8 and TRBJ1-5; D uncertain. This CDR3 spans 14 amino acids. From germline, CDR1 is SGHTS and CDR2 YDEGEE. V gave up 6 bases and J gave up 4 bases, with 14 bases separating them. The CDR3 nucleotides are TGTGCCAGCAAGCGGGCCCAGATAAATCAGCCCCAGCATTTT. It codes for CASKRAQINQPQHF. Complete variable domain (other parts from reference TRBV5-8 and TRBJ1-5): EAGVTQSPTHLIKTRGQQATLRCSPISGHTSVYWYQQALGLGLQFLLWYDEGEERNRGNFPPRFSGRQFPNYSSELNVNALELEDSALYLCASKRAQINQPQHFGDGTRLSIL.

This clone was recorded a few times. The chain has TRBV9 and TRBJ2-1; 7 bases agree with TRBD1. V dropped 4 bases and J dropped 6; count of bases not matched to a gene: 16. The germline gives CDR1 SGDLS, CDR2 YYNGEE. CDR3 length equals 17 residues. CDR3 sequence: CASSPQDRVRGSNEQFF. The CDR3 DNA reads TGTGCCAGCAGCCCCCAAGACAGGGTCAGGGGTAGCAATGAGCAGTTCTTC.

The gene calls are TRBV6-5 and TRBJ1-3, with 9 bases that match TRBD1. The CDR3 spans 16 residues. CDR1 and CDR2 (germline): MNHEY, SVGAGI. The J segment lost 5 bases and the V segment lost 4 bases, leaving 9 bases of the junction unmatched. The CDR3 is CASSSNVGQGRNTIYF. The CDR3 DNA reads TGTGCCAGCAGTTCGAATGTGGGACAGGGAAGAAACACCATATATTTT.

The chain joins TRBV7-6 to TRBJ1-5; D is uncertain. CDR3 length: 16 amino acids. From germline, CDR1 is SGHVS and CDR2 FNYEAQ. Trimming removed 6 bases at V and 1 base at J, with 16 bases between. DNA of the CDR3: TGTGCCAGCAGTTTCTATGGCAGAGGGAGCAATCAGCCCCAGCATTTT. Translation gives CASSFYGRGSNQPQHF. Based on the CDR3 plus reference TRBV7-6 and TRBJ1-5, the full variable domain is GAGVSQSPRYKVTKRGQDVALRCDPISGHVSLYWYRQALGQGPEFLTYFNYEAQQDKSGLPNDRFSAERPEGSISTLTIQRTEQRDSAMYRCASSFYGRGSNQPQHFGDGTRLSIL.

The chain carries TRBV7-3 and TRBJ2-5; TRBD2 aligns across 8 bases. This CDR3 spans 16 amino acids. Germline V gene data show CDR1 as SGHTA and CDR2 as FQGTGA. J was trimmed by 5 bases and V by 6 bases; bases with no gene match: 14. CDR3 protein: CASRRGGRGGLETQYF. Written as DNA, the CDR3 is TGTGCCAGCAGGCGGGGAGGCCGGGGGGGCCTCGAGACCCAGTACTTC.

The chain couples TRBV30 to TRBJ1-2; D not certain. Deletions cut 1 base from V and 14 bases from J, with 14 bases between. Germline V gene data show CDR1 as GTSNPN and CDR2 as SVGIG (reference sequence). The CDR3 spans 11 residues. The CDR3 sequence is CAWSDPRPQTF. CDR3 DNA: TGTGCCTGGAGTGACCCGCGGCCCCAAACCTTC.

This clone was seen more than once but under ten times. The chain carries TRBV5-6 and TRBJ1-3; possible D gene TRBD1, 6 bases. Germline V gives CDR1 SGHDT, CDR2 YYEEEE. V lost 2 bases, J lost 6 bases, and 15 bases lay in between. This CDR3 is 15 amino acids long. As DNA, the CDR3 is TGTGCCAGCAGCTTCCGGGACAACGGGCAAAACACCATATATTTT. Residues: CASSFRDNGQNTIYF.

The chain combines TRBV28 with TRBJ1-1; D is possibly TRBD1 (5 bases). This CDR3 comprises 16 residues. V was cut by 4 bases and J by 1 base, with 16 bases left in between. CDR1 and CDR2 from the germline V gene are MDHEN and SYDVKM. CDR3 sequence: CASSSPGHAANTEAFF. In DNA form, the CDR3 reads TGTGCCAGCAGTTCCCCCGGACACGCTGCGAACACTGAAGCTTTCTTT.

The chain uses TRBV24-1 and TRBJ2-5; D unresolved. CDR3 length equals 15 residues. The V end was cut by 2 bases, the J end by 3 bases, with 12 bases between. Germline loops: CDR1 KGHDR, CDR2 SFDVKD. The CDR3, as DNA: TGTGCCACCAGTGATTCCAGACAACCCAAAGAGACCCAGTACTTC. The encoded protein is CATSDSRQPKETQYF.

This rearrangement joins TRBV15 to TRBJ1-5; 8 bases map to TRBD1. The CDR3 spans 15 residues. The germline V gene encodes CDR1 LNHNV and CDR2 YYDKDF (reference sequence). The V and J ends lost 3 bases and 4 bases, in that order; junction bases with no gene match: 5. The CDR3 coding sequence is TGTGCCACCAGCAGTAGACAGGGGCGAAATCAGCCCCAGCATTTT. Encoded protein: CATSSRQGRNQPQHF.

The chain combines TRBV7-9 with TRBJ1-3, with no clear D. There are 14 residues in the CDR3. Germline V gives CDR1 SEHNR, CDR2 FQNEAQ (reference sequence). V was pared by 5 bases and J by 2 bases, with 10 bases between. The CDR3 sequence is CASSAPLAGNTIYF. The CDR3 DNA sequence: TGTGCCAGCAGCGCTCCTCTAGCTGGAAACACCATATATTTT.

The chain links TRBV7-8 to TRBJ2-3, with 9 nucleotides matching TRBD2. Germline V gene sequence: CDR1 SGHVS, CDR2 FQNEAQ. V was pared by 5 bases and J by 5 bases, with 2 bases of the junction left unmatched. The CDR3 totals 13 residues. As DNA, the CDR3 is TGTGCCAGCAGCAAGCGGGGGGAAGATACGCAGTATTTT. Translated: CASSKRGEDTQYF.